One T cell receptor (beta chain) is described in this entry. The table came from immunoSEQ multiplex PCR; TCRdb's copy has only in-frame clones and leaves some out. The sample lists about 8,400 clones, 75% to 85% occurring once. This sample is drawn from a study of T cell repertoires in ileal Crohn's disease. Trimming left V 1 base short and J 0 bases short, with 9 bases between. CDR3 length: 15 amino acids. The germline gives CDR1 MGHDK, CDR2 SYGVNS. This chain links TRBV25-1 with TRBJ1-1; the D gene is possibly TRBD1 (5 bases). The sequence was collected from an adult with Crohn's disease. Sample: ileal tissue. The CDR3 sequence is CASSESNRLNTEAFF. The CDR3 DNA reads TGTGCCAGCAGTGAATCGAACAGGTTGAACACTGAAGCTTTCTTT.